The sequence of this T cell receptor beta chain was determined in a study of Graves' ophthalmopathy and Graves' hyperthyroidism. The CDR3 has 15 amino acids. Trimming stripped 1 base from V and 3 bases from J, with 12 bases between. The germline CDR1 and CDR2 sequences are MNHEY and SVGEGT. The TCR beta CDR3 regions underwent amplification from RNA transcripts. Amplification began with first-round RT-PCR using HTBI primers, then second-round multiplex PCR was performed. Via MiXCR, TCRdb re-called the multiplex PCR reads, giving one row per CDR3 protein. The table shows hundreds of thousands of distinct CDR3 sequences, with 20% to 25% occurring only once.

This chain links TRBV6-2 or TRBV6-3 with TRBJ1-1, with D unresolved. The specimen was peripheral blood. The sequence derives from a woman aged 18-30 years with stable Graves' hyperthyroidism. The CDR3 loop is CASSYYARDDTEAFF. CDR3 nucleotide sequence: TGTGCCAGCAGTTACTATGCCCGAGATGACACTGAAGCTTTCTTT.